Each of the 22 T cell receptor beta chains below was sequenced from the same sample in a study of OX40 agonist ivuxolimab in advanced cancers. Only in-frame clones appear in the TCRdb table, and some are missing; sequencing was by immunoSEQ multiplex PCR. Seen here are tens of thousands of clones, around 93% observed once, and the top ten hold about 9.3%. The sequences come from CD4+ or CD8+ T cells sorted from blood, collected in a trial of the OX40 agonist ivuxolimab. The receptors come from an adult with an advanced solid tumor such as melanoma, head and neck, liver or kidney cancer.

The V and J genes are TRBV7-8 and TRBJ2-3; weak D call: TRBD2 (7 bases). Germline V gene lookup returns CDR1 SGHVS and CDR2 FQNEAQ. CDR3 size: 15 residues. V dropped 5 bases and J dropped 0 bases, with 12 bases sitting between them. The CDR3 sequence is CASSRGDTSTDTQYF. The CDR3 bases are TGTGCCAGCAGCCGGGGGGACACTAGCACAGATACGCAGTATTTT.

This CDR3 reads CASSQKPGNRLGEQYF. The CDR3 region has the DNA TGCGCCAGCAGCCAAAAGCCTGGTAACAGGTTGGGCGAGCAGTACTTC. The chain couples TRBV4-1 to TRBJ2-7; weak D call: TRBD1 (5 bases). Deletions cut 2 bases from V and 6 bases from J, with 20 bases between. The CDR3 runs to 16 residues. Germline-derived CDR1 and CDR2 are MGHRA and YSYEKL.

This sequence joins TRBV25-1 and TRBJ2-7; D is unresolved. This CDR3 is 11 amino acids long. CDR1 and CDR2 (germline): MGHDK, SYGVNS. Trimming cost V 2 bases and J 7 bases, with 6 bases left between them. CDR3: CASSENREQYF. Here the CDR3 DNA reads TGTGCCAGCAGTGAAAACCGGGAGCAGTACTTC.

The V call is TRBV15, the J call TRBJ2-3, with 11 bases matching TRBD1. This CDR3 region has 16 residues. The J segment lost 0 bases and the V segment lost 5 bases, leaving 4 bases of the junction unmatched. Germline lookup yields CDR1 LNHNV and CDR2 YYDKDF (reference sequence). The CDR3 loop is CATSVGTGGSTDTQYF. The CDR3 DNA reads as TGTGCCACCAGCGTTGGGACAGGGGGAAGCACAGATACGCAGTATTTT.

CDR3 bases: TGTGCCTGGAGTTCCGTCGATGAGCAGTTCTTC. Amino acid sequence: CAWSSVDEQFF. The J gene is TRBJ2-1, the V gene TRBV30; D is ambiguous. Trimming removed 2 bases at V and 8 bases at J, with 7 bases between. The CDR3 is 11 amino acids. CDR1 GTSNPN and CDR2 SVGIG come from the germline V gene (reference sequence).

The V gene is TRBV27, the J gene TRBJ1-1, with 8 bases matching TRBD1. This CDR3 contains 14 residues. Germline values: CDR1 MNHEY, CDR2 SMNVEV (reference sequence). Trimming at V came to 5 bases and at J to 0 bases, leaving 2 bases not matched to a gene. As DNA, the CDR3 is TGTGCCAGCAGTCCGACAGGGGTGAACACTGAAGCTTTCTTT. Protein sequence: CASSPTGVNTEAFF.

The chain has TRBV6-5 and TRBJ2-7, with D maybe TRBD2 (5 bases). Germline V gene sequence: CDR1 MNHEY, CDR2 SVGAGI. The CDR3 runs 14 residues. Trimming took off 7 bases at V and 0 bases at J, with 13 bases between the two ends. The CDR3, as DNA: TGTGCCAGCACCCTACACGAGGGCTCCTACGAGCAGTACTTC. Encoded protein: CASTLHEGSYEQYF.

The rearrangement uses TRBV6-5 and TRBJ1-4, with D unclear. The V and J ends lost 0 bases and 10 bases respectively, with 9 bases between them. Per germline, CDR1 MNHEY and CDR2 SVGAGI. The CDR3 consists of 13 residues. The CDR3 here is CASSYSGLGKLFF. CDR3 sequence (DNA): TGTGCCAGCAGTTACTCGGGTCTAGGAAAACTGTTTTTT.

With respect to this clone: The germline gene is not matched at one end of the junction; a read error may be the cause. The CDR3 DNA reads TGCAGCGTTCAAGAAGGGTTTAGCAATCAGCCCCAGCATTTT. Translated: CSVQEGFSNQPQHF. This chain uses TRBV29-1 with TRBJ1-5; unclear D gene. The CDR3 loop spans 14 amino acids. The germline V gene encodes CDR1 SQVTM and CDR2 ANQGSEA.

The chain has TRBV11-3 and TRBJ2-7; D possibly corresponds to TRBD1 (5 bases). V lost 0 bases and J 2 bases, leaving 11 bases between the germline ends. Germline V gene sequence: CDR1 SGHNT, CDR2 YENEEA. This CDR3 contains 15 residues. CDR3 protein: CASSLDSGSPYEQYF. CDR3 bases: TGTGCCAGCAGCTTAGACTCAGGGTCCCCCTACGAGCAGTACTTC.

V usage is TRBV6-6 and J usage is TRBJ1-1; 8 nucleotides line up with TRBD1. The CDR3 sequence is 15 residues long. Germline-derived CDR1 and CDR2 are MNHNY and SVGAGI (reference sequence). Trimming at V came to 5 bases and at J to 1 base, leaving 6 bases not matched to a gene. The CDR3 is CASSPARGQNTEAFF. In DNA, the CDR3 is TGTGCCAGCAGTCCAGCCAGGGGGCAGAACACTGAAGCTTTCTTT.

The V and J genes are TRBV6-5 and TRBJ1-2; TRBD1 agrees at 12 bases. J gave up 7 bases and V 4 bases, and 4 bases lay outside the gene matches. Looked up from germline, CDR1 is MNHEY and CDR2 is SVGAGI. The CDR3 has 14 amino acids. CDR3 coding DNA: TGTGCCAGCAGTTCGGGACAGGGGGCGCTTGGCTACACCTTC. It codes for CASSSGQGALGYTF.

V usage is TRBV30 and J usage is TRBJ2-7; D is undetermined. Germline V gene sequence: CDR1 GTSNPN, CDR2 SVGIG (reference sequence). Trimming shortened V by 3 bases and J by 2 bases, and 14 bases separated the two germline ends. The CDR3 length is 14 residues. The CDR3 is CAWRQSESPYEQYF. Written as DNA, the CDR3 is TGTGCCTGGAGGCAGTCGGAGTCACCCTACGAGCAGTACTTC. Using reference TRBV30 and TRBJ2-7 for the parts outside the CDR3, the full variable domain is SQTIHQWPATLVQPVGSPLSLECTVEGTSNPNLYWYRQAAGRGLQLLFYSVGIGQISSEVPQNLSASRPQDRQFILSSKKLLLSDSGFYLCAWRQSESPYEQYFGPGTRLTVT.

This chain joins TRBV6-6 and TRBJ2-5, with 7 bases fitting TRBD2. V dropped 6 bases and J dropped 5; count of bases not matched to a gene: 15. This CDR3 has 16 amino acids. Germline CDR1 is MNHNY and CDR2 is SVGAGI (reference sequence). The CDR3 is CASSPWGGGFQETQYF. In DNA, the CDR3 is TGTGCCAGCAGCCCTTGGGGGGGAGGGTTTCAGGAGACCCAGTACTTC.

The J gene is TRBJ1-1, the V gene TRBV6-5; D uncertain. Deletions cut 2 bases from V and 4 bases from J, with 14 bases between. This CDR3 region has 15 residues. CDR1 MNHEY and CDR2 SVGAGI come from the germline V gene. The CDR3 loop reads CASSYRAHSFTEAFF. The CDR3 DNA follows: TGTGCCAGCAGTTACAGGGCCCACTCTTTCACTGAAGCTTTCTTT.

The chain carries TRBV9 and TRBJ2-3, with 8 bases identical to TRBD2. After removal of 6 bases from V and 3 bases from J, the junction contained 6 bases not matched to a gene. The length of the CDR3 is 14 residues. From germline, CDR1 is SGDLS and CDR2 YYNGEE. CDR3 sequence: CASNQAGVTDTQYF. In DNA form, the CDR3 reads TGTGCCAGCAACCAAGCGGGGGTGACAGATACGCAGTATTTT.

The CDR3 here is CASSYGSGGSGELFF. CDR3 DNA sequence: TGTGCCAGCAGTTATGGGTCAGGGGGGTCCGGGGAGCTGTTTTTT. The chain joins TRBV6-5 to TRBJ2-2; maybe TRBD1 (7 bases). The CDR3 totals 15 residues. CDR1 is MNHEY and CDR2 is SVGAGI in the germline V gene. Trimming pared 3 bases from V and 6 bases from J, leaving 14 bases between.

The chain's CDR3 is CSVSRGGSYEQYF. Written as DNA, the CDR3 is TGCAGCGTCTCCAGGGGGGGCTCCTACGAGCAGTACTTC. This sequence joins TRBV29-1 and TRBJ2-7; D possibly uses TRBD1 or TRBD2 (7 bases each). Trimming cost V 6 bases and J 0 bases, with 12 bases left between them. The CDR3 sequence is 13 residues long. Germline V CDR1 and CDR2: SQVTM, ANQGSEA.

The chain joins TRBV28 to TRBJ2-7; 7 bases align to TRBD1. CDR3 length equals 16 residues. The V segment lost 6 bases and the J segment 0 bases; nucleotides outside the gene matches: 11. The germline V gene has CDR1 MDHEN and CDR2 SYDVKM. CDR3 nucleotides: TGTGCCAGCAGCCTGCCCGGGACAGCGAGCTCCTACGAGCAGTACTTC. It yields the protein CASSLPGTASSYEQYF. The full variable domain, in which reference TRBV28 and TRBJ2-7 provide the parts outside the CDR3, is DVKVTQSSRYLVKRTGEKVFLECVQDMDHENMFWYRQDPGLGLRLIYFSYDVKMKEKGDIPEGYSVSREKKERFSLILESASTNQTSMYLCASSLPGTASSYEQYFGPGTRLTVT.

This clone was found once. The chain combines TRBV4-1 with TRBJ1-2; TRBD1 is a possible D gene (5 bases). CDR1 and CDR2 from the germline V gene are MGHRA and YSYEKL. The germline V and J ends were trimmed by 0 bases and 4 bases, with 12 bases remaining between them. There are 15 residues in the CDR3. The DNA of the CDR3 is TGCGCCAGCAGCCAAGATGTGGGGGAAGCCTATGGCTACACCTTC. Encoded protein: CASSQDVGEAYGYTF.

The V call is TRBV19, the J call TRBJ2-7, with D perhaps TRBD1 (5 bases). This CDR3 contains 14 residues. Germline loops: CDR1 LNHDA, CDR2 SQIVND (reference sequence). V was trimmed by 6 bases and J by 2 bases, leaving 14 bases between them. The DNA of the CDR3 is TGTGCCAGTAGCTTTGGGGCAGTCACCTACGAGCAGTACTTC. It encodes CASSFGAVTYEQYF. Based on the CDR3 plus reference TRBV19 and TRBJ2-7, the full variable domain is DGGITQSPKYLFRKEGQNVTLSCEQNLNHDAMYWYRQDPGQGLRLIYYSQIVNDFQKGDIAEGYSVSREKKESFPLTVTSAQKNPTAFYLCASSFGAVTYEQYFGPGTRLTVT.

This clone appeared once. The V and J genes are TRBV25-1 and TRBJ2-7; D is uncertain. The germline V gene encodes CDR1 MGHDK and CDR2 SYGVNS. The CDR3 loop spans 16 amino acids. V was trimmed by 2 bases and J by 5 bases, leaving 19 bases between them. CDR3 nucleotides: TGTGCCAGCAGTGAAGCGCGTTCTACCATTAGTCACGAGCAGTACTTC. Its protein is CASSEARSTISHEQYF.